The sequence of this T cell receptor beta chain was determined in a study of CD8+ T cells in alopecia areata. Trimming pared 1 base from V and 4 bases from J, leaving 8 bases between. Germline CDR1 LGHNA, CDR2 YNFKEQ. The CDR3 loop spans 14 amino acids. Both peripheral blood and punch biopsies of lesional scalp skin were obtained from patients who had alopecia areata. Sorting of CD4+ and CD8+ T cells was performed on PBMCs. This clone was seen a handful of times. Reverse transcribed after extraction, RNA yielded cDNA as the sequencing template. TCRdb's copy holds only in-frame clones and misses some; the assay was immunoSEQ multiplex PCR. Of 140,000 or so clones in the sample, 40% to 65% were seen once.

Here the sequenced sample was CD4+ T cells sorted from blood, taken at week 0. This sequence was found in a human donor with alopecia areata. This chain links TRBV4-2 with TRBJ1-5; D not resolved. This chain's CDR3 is CASSQVDGNQPQHF. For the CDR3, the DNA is TGTGCCAGCAGCCAAGTGGACGGTAATCAGCCCCAGCATTTT.